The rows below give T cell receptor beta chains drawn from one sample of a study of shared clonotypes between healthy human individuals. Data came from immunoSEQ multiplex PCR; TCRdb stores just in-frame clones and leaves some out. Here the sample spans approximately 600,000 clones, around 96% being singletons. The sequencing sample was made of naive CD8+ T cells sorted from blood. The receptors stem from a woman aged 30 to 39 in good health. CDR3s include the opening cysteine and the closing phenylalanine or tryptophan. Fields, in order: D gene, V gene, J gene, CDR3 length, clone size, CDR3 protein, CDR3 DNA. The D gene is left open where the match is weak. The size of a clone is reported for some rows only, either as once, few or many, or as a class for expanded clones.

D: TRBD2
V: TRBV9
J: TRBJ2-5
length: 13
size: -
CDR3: CASSGSGSETQYF
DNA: TGTGCCAGCAGCGGTAGCGGGAGTGAGACCCAGTACTTC

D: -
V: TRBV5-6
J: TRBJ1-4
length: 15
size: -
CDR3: CASSPQGRPNEKLFF
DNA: TGTGCCAGCAGCCCTCAGGGTCGGCCGAATGAAAAACTGTTTTTT

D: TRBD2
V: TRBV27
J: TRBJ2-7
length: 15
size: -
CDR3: CASSFLAGGTIFLNF
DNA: TGTGCCAGCAGTTTCCTAGCGGGAGGCACCATTTTTCTTAACTTC

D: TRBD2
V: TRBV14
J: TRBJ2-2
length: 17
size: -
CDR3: CASSRGLAESITGELFF
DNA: TGTGCCAGCAGCCGAGGACTAGCGGAAAGTATCACCGGGGAGCTGTTTTTT

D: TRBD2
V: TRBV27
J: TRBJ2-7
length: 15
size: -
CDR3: CASSPGLAGVREQYF
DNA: TGTGCCAGCAGTCCGGGACTAGCGGGAGTCCGGGAGCAGTACTTC

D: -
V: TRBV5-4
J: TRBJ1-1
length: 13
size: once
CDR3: CASSLGFHTEAFF
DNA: TGTGCCAGCAGCTTGGGATTTCACACTGAAGCTTTCTTT

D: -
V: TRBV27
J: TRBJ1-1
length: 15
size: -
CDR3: CASSLSLRGETEAFF
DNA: TGTGCCAGCAGTTTAAGTTTACGGGGGGAAACTGAAGCTTTCTTT

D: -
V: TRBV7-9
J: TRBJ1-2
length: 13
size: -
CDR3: CASSEELNHGYTF
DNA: TGTGCCAGCAGTGAGGAACTTAACCATGGCTACACCTTC

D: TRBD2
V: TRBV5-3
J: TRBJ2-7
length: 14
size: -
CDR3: CARSGTSGSGEQYF
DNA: TGTGCCAGAAGCGGGACTAGCGGGAGCGGCGAGCAGTACTTC

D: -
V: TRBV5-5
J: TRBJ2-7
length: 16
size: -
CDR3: CASSLSRAVSSYEQYF
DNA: TGTGCCAGCAGCTTGTCCAGGGCAGTCTCATCCTACGAGCAGTACTTC

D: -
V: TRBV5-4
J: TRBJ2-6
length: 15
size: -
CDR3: CASSLWGSGANVLTF
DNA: TGTGCCAGCAGCTTGTGGGGGTCGGGGGCCAACGTCCTGACTTTC

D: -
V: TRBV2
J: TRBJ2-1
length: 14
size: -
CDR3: CASAAPEGYNEQFF
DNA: TGTGCCAGCGCAGCCCCTGAGGGATACAATGAGCAGTTCTTC

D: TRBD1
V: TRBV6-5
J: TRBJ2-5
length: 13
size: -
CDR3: CASRGQAEETQYF
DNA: TGTGCCAGCAGGGGACAGGCGGAGGAGACCCAGTACTTC

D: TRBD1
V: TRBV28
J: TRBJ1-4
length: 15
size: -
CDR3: CASSLTTGGREKLFF
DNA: TGTGCCAGCAGTCTGACAACAGGGGGCCGTGAAAAACTGTTTTTT

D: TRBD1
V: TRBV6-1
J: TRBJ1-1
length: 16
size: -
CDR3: CASSEASAGGNTEAFF
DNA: TGTGCCAGCAGTGAAGCATCGGCAGGGGGGAACACTGAAGCTTTCTTT

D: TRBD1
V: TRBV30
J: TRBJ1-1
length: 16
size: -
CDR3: CAWSGDRDRTNTEVFF
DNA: TGTGCCTGGAGTGGAGATAGGGACAGGACGAACACTGAAGTTTTCTTT

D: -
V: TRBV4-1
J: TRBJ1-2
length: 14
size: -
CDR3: CASSRRGLLRGYTF
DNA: TGCGCCAGCAGCCGTCGAGGGTTGTTGCGAGGCTACACCTTC

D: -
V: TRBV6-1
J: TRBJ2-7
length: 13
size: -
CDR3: CASSEGLPYEQYF
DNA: TGTGCCAGCAGTGAGGGCCTCCCCTACGAGCAGTACTTC

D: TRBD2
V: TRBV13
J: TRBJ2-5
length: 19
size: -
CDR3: CASSSSRSLAELYQETQYF
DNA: TGTGCCAGCAGCTCCTCCCGATCCCTAGCGGAGCTGTACCAAGAGACCCAGTACTTC

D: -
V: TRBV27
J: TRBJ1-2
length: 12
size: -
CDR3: CASSLGGDGYTF
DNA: TGTGCCAGCAGTTTAGGAGGGGATGGCTACACCTTC

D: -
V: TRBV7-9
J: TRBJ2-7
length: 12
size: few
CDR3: CASSLGANEQYF
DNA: TGTGCCAGCAGCCTAGGGGCAAACGAGCAGTACTTC

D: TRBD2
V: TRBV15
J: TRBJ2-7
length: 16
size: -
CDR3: CATSRGAIAGLYEQYF
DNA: TGTGCCACCAGCAGAGGGGCGATAGCGGGACTCTACGAGCAGTACTTC

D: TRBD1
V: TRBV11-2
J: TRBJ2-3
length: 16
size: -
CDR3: CASSSHDRGGADTQYF
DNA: TGTGCCAGCAGCTCTCACGACAGGGGAGGAGCAGATACGCAGTATTTT

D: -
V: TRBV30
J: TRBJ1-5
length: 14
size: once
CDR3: CAWSGGESNQPQHF
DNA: TGTGCCTGGAGTGGAGGGGAAAGCAATCAGCCCCAGCATTTT

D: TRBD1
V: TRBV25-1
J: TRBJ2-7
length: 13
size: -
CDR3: CASSETGSYEQYF
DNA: TGTGCCAGCAGTGAGACAGGGTCCTACGAGCAGTACTTC

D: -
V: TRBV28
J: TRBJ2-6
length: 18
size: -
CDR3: CASSLGHLLPSGANVLTF
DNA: TGTGCCAGCAGTTTAGGTCATCTCTTACCCTCTGGGGCCAACGTCCTGACTTTC

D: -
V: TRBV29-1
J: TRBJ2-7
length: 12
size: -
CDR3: CSVAAGSYEQYF
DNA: TGCAGCGTTGCGGCAGGTTCCTACGAGCAGTACTTC

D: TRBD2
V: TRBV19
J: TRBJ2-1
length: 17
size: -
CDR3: CASTTDPTGLAFNEQFF
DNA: TGTGCCAGTACCACAGACCCCACGGGACTAGCCTTCAATGAGCAGTTCTTC

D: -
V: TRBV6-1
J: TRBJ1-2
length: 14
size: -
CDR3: CASGTRTVLDGYTF
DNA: TGTGCCAGCGGGACAAGGACAGTTCTCGATGGCTACACCTTC